Below, 31 T cell receptor beta chains from the same sample are listed, as sequenced in a study of blood T cell repertoires in COVID-19. Sequenced by immunoSEQ multiplex PCR; TCRdb stores in-frame clones only, minus some. The table has approximately 120,000 clones, around 80% seen once. The sample was peripheral blood. The source is a man at least 80 years old with active or convalescent COVID-19.

The rearrangement uses TRBV2 and TRBJ1-4; 9 nucleotides align to TRBD1. Germline loops: CDR1 SNHLY, CDR2 FYNNEI. Unmatched junction bases numbered 6, after V lost 6 bases and J lost 7 bases. The CDR3 length is 14 residues. The CDR3 DNA follows: TGTGCCAGCAGCACCGGGACAGGGTCTGAAAAACTGTTTTTT. This gives the protein CASSTGTGSEKLFF.

This chain uses TRBV19 with TRBJ1-6, with 8 bases lining up with TRBD1. Germline values: CDR1 LNHDA, CDR2 SQIVND (reference sequence). V gave up 6 bases and J gave up 5 bases; unmatched junction bases: 6. CDR3 size: 15 residues. CDR3 sequence: CASRSDRANNSPLHF. In DNA, the CDR3 is TGTGCCAGTAGATCGGACAGGGCGAATAATTCACCCCTCCACTTT.

The chain uses TRBV24-1 and TRBJ1-2, with a tentative D call TRBD1 (5 bases). V shed 4 bases and J shed 0 bases, with 8 bases lying between them. This CDR3 comprises 14 residues. Germline V gene sequence: CDR1 KGHDR, CDR2 SFDVKD. In nucleotides, the CDR3 is TGTGCCACCAGTGACGACAGTTCTAACTATGGCTACACCTTC. Encoded protein: CATSDDSSNYGYTF.

The chain couples TRBV3-1 (or the pseudogene TRBV3-2) to TRBJ2-3; 11 nucleotides line up with TRBD2. Germline CDR1 reads LGHDT; CDR2 reads YNNKEL (reference sequence). The junction had 3 bases not matched to a gene; V was cut back by 4 bases and J by 15 bases. CDR3 length: 11 residues. The CDR3 DNA sequence: TGTGCCAGCAGCCGGGGACTAGCGGCCTATTTT. It codes for CASSRGLAAYF.

The V call is TRBV7-8, the J call TRBJ2-4, with D perhaps matching TRBD2 (6 bases). The germline gives CDR1 SGHVS, CDR2 FQNEAQ. V shed 5 bases and J shed 2 bases, with 13 bases lying between them. There are 15 residues in the CDR3. In DNA, the CDR3 is TGTGCCAGCAGCAATCTAGCGTCATCCAAAAACATTCAGTACTTC. It specifies CASSNLASSKNIQYF.

The gene calls are TRBV7-2 and TRBJ2-3, with unresolved D. V lost 1 base and J lost 0, with 8 bases in between. The CDR3 runs to 15 residues. In germline, CDR1 is SGHTA, CDR2 FQGNSA. In DNA form, the CDR3 reads TGTGCCAGCAGCTTAGGAGATGTTAGCACAGATACGCAGTATTTT. It is translated as CASSLGDVSTDTQYF.

This clone has more than one count but fewer than ten. This rearrangement joins TRBV19 to TRBJ1-6; 10 nucleotides agree with TRBD1. The J segment lost 6 bases and the V segment lost 4 bases, leaving 15 bases of the junction unmatched. Germline CDR1 is LNHDA and CDR2 is SQIVND (reference sequence). This CDR3 comprises 19 residues. Here the CDR3 reads CASSTTGPQRQGANSPLHF. For the CDR3, the DNA is TGTGCCAGTAGTACCACTGGGCCCCAAAGACAGGGGGCTAATTCACCCCTCCACTTT.

The gene calls are TRBV11-3 and TRBJ2-1, with TRBD2 matching over 8 bases. The V gene end was trimmed by 1 base and the J gene end by 5 bases; junction bases not matched to a gene: 4. CDR1 SGHNT and CDR2 YENEEA come from the germline V gene. This CDR3 is built from 15 residues. CDR3 DNA sequence: TGTGCCAGCAGCTTAGGCGGGGGGAGCAACAATGAGCAGTTCTTC. This translates into CASSLGGGSNNEQFF.

A word on this clone: This sample includes further DNA sequences coding for the same CDR3. The chain joins TRBV5-1 to TRBJ2-3, with 7 bases identical to TRBD2. The CDR3 contains 15 residues. V lost 3 bases to trimming and J lost 1 base; unmatched junction nucleotides: 5. Germline assignment: CDR1 SGHRS and CDR2 YFSETQ. The CDR3 protein is CASSSLAGGTDTQYF. CDR3 sequence (DNA): TGCGCCAGCAGCTCACTGGCGGGGGGCACAGATACGCAGTATTTT. Full variable domain (outside the CDR3, taken from reference TRBV5-1 and TRBJ2-3): KAGVTQTPRYLIKTRGQQVTLSCSPISGHRSVSWYQQTPGQGLQFLFEYFSETQRNKGNFPGRFSGRQFSNSRSEMNVSTLELGDSALYLCASSSLAGGTDTQYFGPGTRLTVL.

The rearrangement uses TRBV7-2 and TRBJ1-1; no definite D call. There are 13 residues in the CDR3. The ends were cut back, 6 bases at V and 4 bases at J, with 12 bases in the middle. Per germline, CDR1 SGHTA and CDR2 FQGNSA. The DNA for the CDR3 is TGTGCCAGCAGACCGAGCGGAATCACTGAAGCTTTCTTT. Translated, it gives CASRPSGITEAFF.

The chain recombines TRBV7-3 with TRBJ2-3, with TRBD2 identical over 11 bases. Germline CDR1 and CDR2: SGHTA and FQGTGA. The length of the CDR3 is 15 residues. The V gene end was trimmed by 5 bases and the J gene end by 0 bases; junction bases not matched to a gene: 1. The CDR3 DNA is TGTGCCAGCAGCCGACTAGCGGGAAGCACAGATACGCAGTATTTT. Encoded protein: CASSRLAGSTDTQYF.

This clone has only a few counts. The chain uses TRBV11-3 and TRBJ2-2; possibly TRBD1 for D (6 bases). The germline gives CDR1 SGHNT, CDR2 YENEEA. Trimming stripped 4 bases from V and 2 bases from J, with 14 bases between. CDR3 length equals 16 residues. CDR3 sequence reads: CASSSSDRRNTGELFF. The CDR3 bases are TGTGCCAGCAGCTCCTCCGACAGGCGCAACACCGGGGAGCTGTTTTTT. The entire variable domain, with the rest obtained from reference TRBV11-3 and TRBJ2-2, is as follows: EAGVVQSPRYKIIEKKQPVAFWCNPISGHNTLYWYLQNLGQGPELLIRYENEEAVDDSQLPKDRFSAERLKGVDSTLKIQPAELGDSAVYLCASSSSDRRNTGELFFGEGSRLTVL.

The V gene is TRBV25-1, the J gene TRBJ1-4, with 8 bases lining up with TRBD1. The CDR3 extends over 15 amino acids. Germline V gives CDR1 MGHDK, CDR2 SYGVNS. With 5 bases clipped from V and 6 bases from J, the junction kept 8 bases outside the gene matches. Written as DNA, the CDR3 is TGTGCCAGCAGTTCATACAGGGGGACCGATGAAAAACTGTTTTTT. Amino acids: CASSSYRGTDEKLFF.

This clone came up once. V gene TRBV27 combines with J gene TRBJ1-3; no clear D. The V end lost 2 bases, the J end lost 0 bases, and 11 bases lay between the germline ends. This CDR3 contains 16 residues. From germline, CDR1 is MNHEY and CDR2 SMNVEV (reference sequence). The CDR3 sequence is CASSLQAGISGNTIYF. The DNA of the CDR3 is TGTGCCAGCAGTTTACAGGCGGGGATCTCTGGAAACACCATATATTTT.

This clone was detected once. V and J are TRBV4-3 and TRBJ2-3, with 7 bases aligning to TRBD1. This CDR3 contains 13 residues. V was pared by 0 bases and J by 7 bases, with 1 base of the junction left unmatched. The germline V gene encodes CDR1 LGHNA and CDR2 YSLEER. The CDR3 reads CASSQEGGHTQYF. In DNA form, the CDR3 reads TGCGCCAGCAGCCAAGAAGGGGGCCATACGCAGTATTTT.

This rearrangement joins TRBV19 to TRBJ1-2, with a possible D match to TRBD1 (5 bases). Germline V lookup: CDR1 LNHDA, CDR2 SQIVND (reference sequence). Trimming removed 5 bases from V and 8 bases from J, with 15 bases in between. This CDR3 comprises 13 residues. The CDR3 DNA reads TGTGCCAGTAGTTTCGCAGGGTCTACAGGCTACACCTTC. It yields the protein CASSFAGSTGYTF.

Turning to this clone: This sample also contains other DNA sequences that code for the same CDR3. The rearrangement uses TRBV10-3 and TRBJ1-1; D is possibly TRBD1 (6 bases). The V gene lost 6 bases and the J gene lost 1 base, with 9 bases spanning the gap. This CDR3 is 13 amino acids long. Germline V CDR1 and CDR2: ENHRY, SYGVKD. The CDR3 loop reads CAIRGDTNTEAFF. The CDR3 coding sequence is TGTGCCATCAGGGGGGACACGAACACTGAAGCTTTCTTT.

This clone came up a few times. V gene TRBV5-4 combines with J gene TRBJ1-2; 9 nucleotides align to TRBD1. The V gene's germline CDR1 is SGHNT and CDR2 YYREEE (reference sequence). V lost 1 base, J lost 7 bases, and 2 bases stayed unmatched. The CDR3 totals 13 residues. As DNA, the CDR3 is TGTGCCAGCAGCTTGACAGGGGGCTTTGGCTACACCTTC. This translates into CASSLTGGFGYTF.

The genes are TRBV4-2 and TRBJ1-5, with D possibly being TRBD1 (6 bases). Germline CDR1 LGHNA, CDR2 YNFKEQ. This CDR3 is built from 14 residues. V lost 4 bases and J 6 bases, leaving 13 bases between the germline ends. CDR3: CASSPTGNSQPQHF. The CDR3 DNA sequence: TGTGCCAGCAGCCCTACAGGGAATAGTCAGCCCCAGCATTTT.

The chain uses TRBV14 and TRBJ2-5, with TRBD1 matching 9 bases. Germline CDR1 and CDR2: SGHDN and FVKESK. This CDR3 comprises 17 residues. Trimming cost V 1 base and J 5 bases; bases outside gene matches: 11. The CDR3 region has the DNA TGTGCCAGCAGCCAAGGTCTGGACAGGGGATTGGGCGAGACCCAGTACTTC. Encoded protein: CASSQGLDRGLGETQYF.

The chain couples TRBV14 to TRBJ2-3, with D maybe TRBD1 (6 bases). The CDR3 runs to 16 residues. Trimming left V 4 bases short and J 2 bases short, with 16 bases between. The germline V gene has CDR1 SGHDN and CDR2 FVKESK. DNA of the CDR3: TGTGCCAGCAGCCCCCATGGGGGCTTCGTCACAGATACGCAGTATTTT. It translates to CASSPHGGFVTDTQYF.

The chain couples TRBV6-2 or TRBV6-3 to TRBJ2-5; D perhaps matches TRBD2 (5 bases). The germline V gene encodes CDR1 MNHEY and CDR2 SVGEGT. The CDR3 covers 14 residues. Between the trimmed V and J ends, which lost 2 bases and 7 bases, there was a span of 14 bases. In nucleotides, the CDR3 is TGTGCCAGCAGTTACCCTGACTACGGACGGACCCAGTACTTC. This encodes CASSYPDYGRTQYF.

The chain has TRBV6-5 and TRBJ2-7, with 7 bases matching TRBD1. From germline, CDR1 is MNHEY and CDR2 SVGAGI. The ends lost 6 bases at V and 6 bases at J; junction bases unmatched: 14. The CDR3 runs 15 residues. The CDR3 reads CASSPRGTASLEQYF. DNA of the CDR3: TGTGCCAGCAGCCCCCGAGGGACAGCCAGCCTCGAGCAGTACTTC.

The J gene is TRBJ2-3, the V gene TRBV20-1, with TRBD2 matching over 8 bases. CDR1 DFQATT and CDR2 SNEGSKA come from the germline V gene (reference sequence). There are 11 residues in the CDR3. After removal of 7 bases from V and 6 bases from J, the junction contained 3 bases not matched to a gene. CDR3 DNA: TGCAGTGTTAGCGGGGTGGATACGCAGTATTTT. Protein sequence: CSVSGVDTQYF.

J is TRBJ1-1 and V is TRBV6-5; possibly TRBD1 for D (5 bases). Trimming pared 4 bases from V and 0 bases from J, leaving 9 bases between. Germline V lookup: CDR1 MNHEY, CDR2 SVGAGI. The CDR3 extends over 14 amino acids. CDR3 nucleotide sequence: TGTGCCAGCAGTTCCGAGACAGTGAACACTGAAGCTTTCTTT. Translating gives CASSSETVNTEAFF.

This clone has more than one count but fewer than ten. The rearrangement links TRBV19 to TRBJ2-2, with a tentative D call TRBD1 (7 bases). The V end was cut by 4 bases, the J end by 2 bases, with 11 bases between. The CDR3 contains 15 residues. The germline gives CDR1 LNHDA, CDR2 SQIVND (reference sequence). Here the CDR3 DNA reads TGTGCCAGTAGTACCCAGGGGGGAAACACCGGGGAGCTGTTTTTT. This encodes CASSTQGGNTGELFF.

This clone was observed a few times. This chain uses TRBV30 with TRBJ1-1; possibly TRBD1 for D (5 bases). The CDR3 consists of 17 residues. Germline CDR1 GTSNPN, CDR2 SVGIG (reference sequence). V gave up 0 bases and J gave up 0 bases, with 17 bases separating them. The CDR3: CAWSVGAAGAMNTEAFF. As DNA, the CDR3 is TGTGCCTGGAGTGTAGGGGCTGCTGGGGCCATGAACACTGAAGCTTTCTTT.

This chain links TRBV7-8 with TRBJ2-7, with D perhaps matching TRBD2 (7 bases). Trimming cost V 4 bases and J 6 bases, with 13 bases left between them. There are 13 residues in the CDR3. Germline V CDR1 and CDR2: SGHVS, FQNEAQ. As DNA, the CDR3 is TGTGCCAGCAGCTACGCGGGGGCGCGCGAGCAGTACTTC. This sequence encodes CASSYAGAREQYF.

The J gene is TRBJ2-3, the V gene TRBV4-3; D is possibly TRBD2 (6 bases). CDR3 size: 16 residues. Trimming cost V 4 bases and J 2 bases, with 16 bases left between them. CDR1 is LGHNA and CDR2 is YSLEER in the germline V gene. CDR3 region: CASSRGSGGATDTQYF. Written as DNA, the CDR3 is TGCGCCAGCAGCCGAGGGTCGGGCGGGGCCACAGATACGCAGTATTTT.

This chain links TRBV2 with TRBJ1-4; D ambiguous. The CDR3 length is 13 residues. In germline, CDR1 is SNHLY, CDR2 FYNNEI. V lost 7 bases to trimming and J lost 1 base, with 7 bases between them. The CDR3 coding sequence is TGTGCCAGCACCGAGGAAACTAATGAAAAACTGTTTTTT. Its protein is CASTEETNEKLFF.

The V call is TRBV28, the J call TRBJ1-5; no firm D call. This CDR3 contains 16 residues. The V gene's germline CDR1 is MDHEN and CDR2 SYDVKM. V dropped 5 bases and J dropped 4 bases, with 18 bases sitting between them. The chain's CDR3 is CASSPSGGTLNQPQHF. The DNA for the CDR3 is TGTGCCAGCAGTCCCTCCGGCGGAACACTTAATCAGCCCCAGCATTTT.